This TCR beta chain came from a study of cytomegalovirus exposure and HLA in healthy donors (dated by TCRdb to 2015 to 2018). Study-level background: In an earlier analysis of around 540 of the donors, 250 to 350 Gb of sequence data and approximately 100 million unique TCR beta sequences from 150 million to 200 million T cells were reported. Typing coverage differed by locus: A, B, C, DRB1 and DQB1 were typed in about 620-640 donors, DQA1 in 500 to 550, DPA1 in 600 to 610, and DPB1 in roughly 470. Donor age, sex, ethnicity and CMV serostatus were collected together with the repertoire data. The study aimed to test whether cataloging public T cell receptors could reveal signatures of past pathogen exposure. To decide whether each TCR beta V gene segment behaved as functional or pseudogenic, an earlier analysis of nearly 600 of the donors relied on high-throughput TCR beta sequencing. The genetic ancestry cluster associated with self-reported Caucasian donors included 70% to 85% of the roughly 390 genotyped donors. Both class I and class II loci were covered by HLA typing, at four-digit resolution. Rather than using new phenotypic data, the later analysis identified candidate immune exposures from TCR beta sequences and from how often those sequences occurred across donors. Among a few hundred genotyped donors of the cohort, an average of about 240,000 unique TCR beta nucleotide sequences were sequenced per donor, roughly 20% of them non-productive. Using immunosequencing, the study profiled T cell repertoires from around 680 subjects and related those repertoires to cytomegalovirus serostatus. All discovery cohort repertoires had been generated on a single sequencing platform. A later analysis re-analyzed previously published TCR beta repertoires from 600 to 850 donors and added high-resolution HLA genotyping to study TCR occurrence patterns. Roughly 300 gigabases of sequencing data and approximately 80 million unique TCR sequences were included in an early release covering 500 to 750 HLA-typed donors. A later genetic analysis used genome-wide SNP genotypes for about 65% of the roughly 700 donors, treating that subset as a discovery cohort. A separate validation cohort of more than 100 different subjects was used in addition to the roughly 670-subject first cohort. To predict cytomegalovirus infection status, the study combined high-throughput TCR immunosequencing, statistical association of individual TCRs with disease status, and machine learning. Because of strong linkage in the cohort, 4 to 6 DR-DQ haplotypes were treated as single units for association and clustering.

The cohort comprised 666 healthy bone marrow donors. Cohort members were all nominally healthy when sampled, although unrecorded immune exposures were likely present. The donor tested CMV seronegative and was one of the 352 seronegative cohort members. A peripheral blood sample was collected from each donor, and TCR beta sequencing was performed on peripheral blood mononuclear cells. Genomic DNA was extracted from the blood cell samples with the Qiagen DNeasy Blood Extraction Kit. With regard to this clone: It has no known antigen specificity. Qualities for individual bases were not recorded, and no much larger clone is one base off.

Libraries were prepared through the immunoSEQ multiplex PCR assay. For the multiplex PCR, a mixture combining 60 forward primers for TCR Vbeta segments and 13 reverse primers for TCR Jbeta segments was used. Amplification of the CDR3 region of rearranged TCR beta genes was performed with a multiplex PCR assay on genomic DNA. Amplified TCR beta libraries were sequenced as 87-base-pair reads on the Illumina HiSeq System. The authors' pipeline ran thus. Across the 666 repertoires, a later analysis counted 80 million or so unique TCR beta chains, around 11 million of which were shared by at least two donors. Raw reads were error-corrected and collapsed into unique sequences by a nearest-neighbor algorithm in which closely related sequences were merged to remove PCR and sequencing errors. To assign V, D and J gene segments, CDR3 sequences were aligned to IMGT reference sequences. For a sequence to be retained, a match of at least six nucleotides to both a V gene segment and a J gene segment was required. Rearrangements were called productive when the CDR3 lacked stop codons and stayed in frame with V and J; all others were non-productive. CDR3 was defined by IMGT convention, running from the second conserved V-encoded cysteine to the conserved J-encoded phenylalanine. The earlier analysis of some 540 of the donors excluded any sequence lacking an unambiguous match to a single V gene segment. An earlier analysis of fewer than 650 of the donors classified V segments as functional when productive rearrangements were above 56.7% and as segregating when the standard deviation between donors was above 5%. A statistical classification framework was built to diagnose cytomegalovirus status from the catalog of TCR beta chain sequences. V and J gene assignment, in a later analysis, came from comparing TCR nucleotide sequences with IMGT/GENE-DB human TR gene sequences. In a later analysis, CDR3 sequences and most-parsimonious VDJ recombination scenarios were assigned using the TCRdist pipeline. In a later analysis, each TCR beta chain was defined by its CDR3 amino acid sequence together with its V-gene family, and reads lacking a unique V-gene family were excluded. As a way to deal with suspected cross-contamination and a sequencing artifact, a later analysis dropped 450 to 600 nucleotide sequences that were highly shared and had low generation probability. For each public chain, a later analysis derived a clonal expansion index from normalized ranks of inferred template counts within each repertoire. Generation probabilities in a later analysis came from a VDJ recombination model fitted to out-of-frame rearrangements, and those results were checked against IGoR. In a later analysis, TCR-TCR, TCR-HLA and TCR-CMV co-occurrence was scored with hypergeometric tests, and a repertoire-size bias correction was applied to TCR pairs. False discovery rates were estimated in a later analysis by permuting HLA or CMV assignments 20 times. A later analysis grouped co-occurring TCRs with DBSCAN, adding TCRdist sequence similarity when clustering within HLA-allele-positive subsets. For co-occurrence clustering, repertoires with fewer than 30,000 or more than 120,000 public chains were excluded, along with roughly 5 repertoires with anomalous nucleotide sharing. Sourced from immuneACCESS, this table was stored by TCRdb with only in-frame sequences that have V and J called. A share of the clones is absent; for the studies checked, an unresolved V gene accounts for under half, and the remainder has no known explanation. From that table come the V and J calls and clone size; the DNA was used to work out D and trimming. The sample profile shows 150,000 to 200,000 clones; roughly 73% of them were found once. The ten most abundant clones make up 1.5% to 2% of the sample.

The germline V gene provides CDR1 SGHAT and CDR2 FQNNGV. The V end gives up 4 bases and the J end 4 bases, leaving 14 bases in the junction not matched to a gene. The cysteine opens and the phenylalanine closes a CDR3 of 17 amino acids. Just CDR3 DNA is preserved here, 51 bases in frame from base 1. Study-wide findings and limitations: A few of the identified cytomegalovirus-associated TCR beta chains were confirmed in vitro to be specific for cytomegalovirus antigens. CMV serostatus was the only immune exposure information available for the cohort. A further reported finding was that TCR beta sequences accurately predicted the HLA-A and HLA-B alleles for most subjects in the first cohort. Across donors, most TCR sequences were observed very rarely, whereas some public TCRs were present in many individuals. Presence/absence analyses assumed roughly uniform sequencing depth across donors, an assumption that may not hold. Most CMV-associated TCR beta chains appeared to be HLA-restricted in a later analysis, and the HLA associations seemed to be driven largely by CMV exposure. Because the 87-base-pair reads could not distinguish some IMGT-functional V segments, including TRBV6-2 and TRBV6-3, those segments were excluded. A cluster of highly shared sequence variants was judged likely to be a technical artifact of the sequencing pipeline. It was suggested by the authors that the approach could potentially be generalized to other disease states and immunological phenotypes. In a later analysis, several top co-occurrence clusters were reported to appear linked to parvovirus B19, influenza, CMV and Epstein-Barr virus. The classifier was reported to diagnose cytomegalovirus status with high specificity and sensitivity in both the original and validation cohorts. Specific HLA alleles were associated with 15,000 to 20,000 TCR beta sequences at a false discovery rate of 0.05 in a later analysis. In a later analysis, HLA-associated TCR beta chains were found to be more clonally expanded and to have lower generation probabilities than equally common non-associated chains. When HLA alleles, especially DR and DQ, strongly co-occurred, TCR associations were difficult to assign to individual alleles. Correlated functional status among segregating V segments might be attributable to linkage disequilibrium, but an unknown experimental factor could not be ruled out. The earlier analysis of nearly 600 of the donors excluded roughly 16 rarely observed V segments, including chromosome 9 orphons, because counts were too low. In a later analysis, TCR association rates were found to vary across HLA loci, with the most associated TCRs seen for DRB1 alleles and the fewest for HLA-C alleles. In a later genetic analysis, fewer N-insertions in productive TCRs were reported among donors in an Asian-associated ancestry cluster than the approximately 710-donor mean. Broadly in line with IMGT annotations, most TCR beta V segments showed up in productive rearrangements about 87% or about 30% of the time in an earlier analysis of 450 to 600 of the donors. V-gene and J-gene trimming of TCR beta chains was associated with a missense DCLRE1C variant in a later genetic analysis, and the association was replicated in an independent cohort. HLA typing was unavailable for some donors at each locus, so association tests used only the typed subset. A total of 150 to 200 TCR beta chains were listed by the study as associated with cytomegalovirus. In this cohort, only TCR beta chains were sequenced, and detectable features were limited by the absence of alpha or paired-chain data.

The sequence came from a woman in her twenties or thirties in good health and CMV-seronegative. The chain uses TRBV11-2 and TRBJ2-3; 7 central bases correspond to TRBD2. The sequenced material came from PBMCs. CDR3 protein: CASSSDPGGSYADTQYF. The bases read TGTGCCAGCAGCTCCGACCCCGGGGGGAGTTACGCAGATACGCAGTATTTT.